The 24 T cell receptor beta chains in this list originate from one sample, sequenced in a study of blood T cells in healthy people across ages. Sample-barcoded 5' priming and a J-beta primer mix drove a second PCR of roughly 6 to 12 cycles. TCRdb independently ran MiXCR on the 5' RACE reads; one entry per CDR3 protein. The table has about 320,000 distinct CDR3 sequences, roughly a quarter seen once; the top ten hold around 29%. The material sequenced was blood. These receptors all stem from an older woman in good health.

This clonotype occurred a few times. This sequence joins TRBV18 and TRBJ1-2; no reliable D call. The germline V gene has CDR1 KGHSH and CDR2 LQKENI. Deletions cut 9 bases from V and 4 bases from J, with 18 bases between. The CDR3 is 14 amino acids. The CDR3, as DNA: TGTGCCAGTGTTTTCGAGAAGCCTATCTATGGCTACACCTTC. It translates to CASVFEKPIYGYTF.

The chain couples TRBV27 to TRBJ2-2, with a weak D call TRBD1 (5 bases). V shed 5 bases and J shed 1 base, with 11 bases lying between them. The CDR3 runs to 15 residues. CDR1 MNHEY and CDR2 SMNVEV come from the germline V gene (reference sequence). The CDR3 sequence: CASSRGNLNTGELFF. CDR3 bases: TGTGCCAGCAGTAGGGGTAACTTGAACACCGGGGAGCTGTTTTTT.

The rearrangement joins TRBV20-1 to TRBJ1-1; 7 nucleotides match TRBD1. The CDR3 runs to 13 residues. The trim removed 1 base at V and 6 bases at J, leaving 5 bases unmatched. Germline assignment: CDR1 DFQATT and CDR2 SNEGSKA (reference sequence). CDR3 sequence (DNA): TGCAGTGCTAGAGTTTCTGGGACAGCTGAAGCTTTCTTT. Amino acid sequence: CSARVSGTAEAFF.

The table lists this clonotype with a few counts. The junction shows a germline mismatch at one end, possibly a read error. The rearrangement uses TRBV29-1 and TRBJ1-4, with D tentatively TRBD1 (6 bases). The CDR3 is 11 amino acids. CDR1 is SQVTM, CDR2 ANQGSEA, per germline. CDR3 amino acids: CNVEQGKKLFF. CDR3 nucleotides: TGCAACGTTGAACAGGGCAAGAAACTGTTTTTT. The complete variable domain, with remaining parts taken from reference TRBV29-1 and TRBJ1-4, reads SAVISQKPSRDICQRGTSLTIQCQVDSQVTMMFWYRQQPGQSLTLIATANQGSEATYESGFVIDKFPISRPNLTFSTLTVSNMSPEDSSIYLCNVEQGKKLFFGSGTQLSVL.

This clonotype was seen just once. This chain links TRBV6-5 with TRBJ2-5; 7 nucleotides agree with TRBD2. The J call may be faulty, since TRBJ2-1 better matches the DNA end. The V gene's germline CDR1 is MNHEY and CDR2 SVGAGI. The CDR3 length is 14 residues. The CDR3 DNA reads as TGTGCCAGCAGCCTGGGGGGGAGGAGGAATGAGCAGTTCTTC. This translates into CASSLGGRRNEQFF.

This clonotype was found a few times. The rearrangement joins TRBV2 to TRBJ2-7, with D maybe TRBD1 (6 bases). Germline CDR1 and CDR2: SNHLY and FYNNEI. V dropped 6 bases and J dropped 2 bases, with 14 bases sitting between them. This CDR3 region has 14 residues. The CDR3 sequence: CASRARQATYEQYF. The CDR3 bases are TGTGCCAGCAGAGCGAGACAGGCTACCTACGAGCAGTACTTC.

V and J are TRBV7-2 and TRBJ1-3, with D unresolved. This CDR3 spans 15 amino acids. The germline CDR1 and CDR2 sequences are SGHTA and FQGNSA. The germline V and J ends were trimmed by 7 bases and 0 bases, with 13 bases remaining between them. The DNA of the CDR3 is TGTGCCAGCACCCCCCGGCAATCCTCTGGAAACACCATATATTTT. The encoded protein is CASTPRQSSGNTIYF.

The chain couples TRBV27 to TRBJ2-3; maybe TRBD1 (6 bases). This CDR3 has 15 amino acids. Between the trimmed V and J ends, which lost 5 bases and 2 bases, there was a span of 14 bases. The germline CDR1 and CDR2 sequences are MNHEY and SMNVEV (reference sequence). The CDR3 spells CASSLRQAITDTQYF. CDR3 coding DNA: TGTGCCAGCAGTCTAAGACAGGCCATCACAGATACGCAGTATTTT.

The chain joins TRBV12-3 or TRBV12-4 to TRBJ1-5, with TRBD1 matching over 9 bases. V shed 6 bases, J shed 7 bases, and the junction held 7 bases outside the gene matches. The CDR3 covers 14 residues. Here the CDR3 reads CASSLTGGTQPQHF. CDR3 sequence (DNA): TGTGCCAGCAGCCTGACAGGGGGGACCCAGCCCCAGCATTTT.

V is TRBV20-1 and J is TRBJ1-3, with D hard to call. Germline CDR1 and CDR2: DFQATT and SNEGSKA (reference sequence). CDR3 length: 14 amino acids. The ends were cut back, 3 bases at V and 4 bases at J, with 13 bases in the middle. The chain's CDR3 is CSARALQPGNTIYF. CDR3 sequence (DNA): TGCAGTGCTAGGGCCCTGCAGCCCGGAAACACCATATATTTT.

In its sample, this clonotype was seen many times. The gene calls are TRBV12-3 or TRBV12-4 and TRBJ2-2; D may be TRBD2 (6 bases). V was trimmed by 6 bases and J by 4 bases, leaving 12 bases between them. The CDR3 spans 14 residues. The CDR3 loop reads CASRGLEPTGELFF. In nucleotides, the CDR3 is TGTGCCAGCAGGGGACTGGAACCCACCGGGGAGCTGTTTTTT.

In the case of this clonotype: Sequence at one end of the junction differs from germline and may be a read error. The gene calls are TRBV9 and TRBJ1-3; D is unclear. The length of the CDR3 is 17 residues. Germline V gene data show CDR1 as SGDLS and CDR2 as YYNGEE. CDR3 sequence (DNA): TGTGCCAGCAGCGCCCAGAGATCCCGGTCCTCTGGAAACACCGTATATTTT. It encodes CASSAQRSRSSGNTVYF.

This sequence joins TRBV29-1 and TRBJ2-5; D call uncertain. The V end was cut by 2 bases, the J end by 2 bases, with 12 bases between. Germline V lookup: CDR1 SQVTM, CDR2 ANQGSEA. This CDR3 spans 14 amino acids. The CDR3: CSVELLGKQETQYF. CDR3 nucleotides: TGCAGCGTTGAACTTCTAGGCAAACAAGAGACCCAGTACTTC.

This clonotype was counted between two and nine times. The chain links TRBV3-1 to TRBJ2-5; 13 nucleotides align to TRBD2. Trimming took 3 bases from V and 4 from J; bases not matched to a gene: 5. The CDR3 spans 16 residues. In germline, CDR1 is LGHDT, CDR2 YNNKEL (reference sequence). The CDR3 loop is CASSHARTSGRETQYF. Written as DNA, the CDR3 is TGTGCCAGCAGCCATGCTCGGACTAGCGGGAGAGAGACCCAGTACTTC.

The rearrangement joins TRBV7-9 to TRBJ1-2; 7 positions agree with TRBD1. This CDR3 region has 12 residues. The germline CDR1 and CDR2 sequences are SEHNR and FQNEAQ (reference sequence). The CDR3 sequence is CPKEPQGDGYTF. The CDR3 DNA sequence: TGTCCAAAGGAACCTCAGGGGGATGGCTACACCTTC.

This clonotype has just a few counts. The chain recombines TRBV11-1 with TRBJ1-5; TRBD1 agrees at 8 bases. J gave up 6 bases and V 5 bases, and 3 bases lay outside the gene matches. CDR3 length: 13 residues. The germline gives CDR1 SGHAT, CDR2 FQDESV (reference sequence). CDR3 in DNA: TGTGCCAGCAGCCTCGGGACAGGTCAGCCCCAGCATTTT. Translation: CASSLGTGQPQHF.

This clonotype was counted between two and nine times. This rearrangement joins TRBV9 to TRBJ2-5, with 9 bases identical to TRBD2. The DNA end is a closer match to TRBJ2-1, so the J assignment may be wrong. This CDR3 is built from 15 residues. CDR1 is SGDLS, CDR2 YYNGEE, per germline. CDR3 in DNA: TGTGCCAGCAGTGCTCCGGCGGGAGGGCCCAGTGAGCAGTTCTTC. Translating it yields CASSAPAGGPSEQFF.

The table lists this clonotype with a few counts. The chain recombines TRBV11-2 with TRBJ2-5, with unresolved D. The tail of the sequence fits TRBJ2-1 better, so the J call may be wrong. Germline CDR1 is SGHAT and CDR2 is FQNNGV. This CDR3 contains 13 residues. In DNA form, the CDR3 reads TGTGCCAGCAGCTTAGCGGGTCCGGATGAGCAGTTCTTC. Its protein product is CASSLAGPDEQFF.

This clonotype appeared a few times. The J gene is TRBJ2-7, the V gene TRBV6-2 or TRBV6-3; D is unresolved. The CDR3 totals 12 residues. V lost 6 bases and J lost 3, with 9 bases in between. Germline V gene data show CDR1 as MNHEY and CDR2 as SVGEGT. The DNA for the CDR3 is TGTGCCAGCAGCGTTTATCTCTACGAGCAGTACTTC. The encoded protein is CASSVYLYEQYF.

A few counts support this clonotype. The gene calls are TRBV5-1 and TRBJ1-1; a possible D gene is TRBD1 (5 bases). The ends were cut back, 7 bases at V and 1 base at J, with 17 bases in the middle. The CDR3 consists of 15 residues. The germline CDR1 and CDR2 sequences are SGHRS and YFSETQ. In DNA, the CDR3 is TGCGCCAGCTCGGTGGTGGAGGGGACGAACACTGAAGCTTTCTTT. It translates to CASSVVEGTNTEAFF.

The chain joins TRBV5-1 to TRBJ1-3; D is unresolved. Between the trimmed V and J ends, which lost 0 bases and 0 bases, there was a span of 10 bases. Germline loops: CDR1 SGHRS, CDR2 YFSETQ. The CDR3 runs to 16 residues. The CDR3 loop is CASSLGSTVSGNTIYF. CDR3 DNA sequence: TGCGCCAGCAGCTTGGGATCCACAGTCTCTGGAAACACCATATATTTT.

Note on this clonotype: A clone one base away is much larger, so this may be a read error. The V call is TRBV7-2, the J call TRBJ2-1; D is ambiguous. From germline, CDR1 is SGHTA and CDR2 FQGNSA. The CDR3 runs to 14 residues. CDR3 sequence (DNA): TGTGCCAGCAGCTTTTCTGGGCTAGTCAATGAGCGGTTCTTC. As protein: CASSFSGLVNERFF.

This clonotype appeared a few times. The chain combines TRBV12-3 or TRBV12-4 with TRBJ2-5; D is perhaps TRBD1 (7 bases). The length of the CDR3 is 15 residues. V lost 5 bases and J 4 bases, leaving 17 bases between the germline ends. CDR3 sequence reads: CASSRLGGGGETQYF. Here the CDR3 DNA reads TGTGCCAGCAGTCGACTTGGAGGGGGCGGAGAGACCCAGTACTTC.

This clonotype has more than one count but fewer than ten. The chain's CDR3 is CASSYSGRAQPQHF. As DNA, the CDR3 is TGTGCCAGCAGTTACTCGGGCAGGGCTCAGCCCCAGCATTTT. V is TRBV6-2 or TRBV6-3 and J is TRBJ1-5; tentative D call: TRBD1 (5 bases). The CDR3 runs 14 residues. Germline V gene sequence: CDR1 MNHEY, CDR2 SVGEGT. V gave up 0 bases and J gave up 6 bases, with 9 bases separating them.